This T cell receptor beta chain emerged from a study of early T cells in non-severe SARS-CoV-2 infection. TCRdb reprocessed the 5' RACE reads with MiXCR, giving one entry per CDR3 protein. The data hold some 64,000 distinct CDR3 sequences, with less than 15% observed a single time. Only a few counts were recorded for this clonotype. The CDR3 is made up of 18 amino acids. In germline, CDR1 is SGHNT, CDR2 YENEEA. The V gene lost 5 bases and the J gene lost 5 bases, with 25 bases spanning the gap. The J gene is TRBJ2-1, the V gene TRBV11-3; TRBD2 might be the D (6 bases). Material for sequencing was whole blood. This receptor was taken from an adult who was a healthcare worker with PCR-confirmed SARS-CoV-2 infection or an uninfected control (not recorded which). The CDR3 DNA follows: TGTGCCAGCAGCGCGGGAAAGGTCCCTCTCACAGGAAACAATGAGCAGTTCTTC. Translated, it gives CASSAGKVPLTGNNEQFF.